The 8 T cell receptor beta chains below were found in one sample sequenced in a study of T cell responses to AZD1222 COVID-19 vaccine. This table comes from immunoSEQ multiplex PCR, and its TCRdb copy is limited to in-frame clones, with some not included. The profile covers approximately 160,000 clones, with roughly 93% appearing a single time and around 0.96% taken by the ten largest. The sequencing used peripheral blood, collected on day 0 of AZD1222 vaccination. The source is an adult in good health.

V and J are TRBV6-5 and TRBJ2-3, with D maybe TRBD2 (6 bases). Trimming removed 4 bases at V and 2 bases at J, with 16 bases between. Germline V gives CDR1 MNHEY, CDR2 SVGAGI. This CDR3 is built from 16 residues. The CDR3 sequence: CASSWAGTLDTDTQYF. DNA for the CDR3: TGTGCCAGCAGTTGGGCCGGGACTCTAGACACAGATACGCAGTATTTT.

This sequence joins TRBV5-6 and TRBJ2-6; D remains ambiguous. The V end was cut by 1 base, the J end by 0 bases, with 8 bases between. Per the germline V gene, CDR1 is SGHDT and CDR2 is YYEEEE. The CDR3 sequence is 16 residues long. The CDR3 loop is CASSLLRASGANVLTF. As DNA, the CDR3 is TGTGCCAGCAGCTTGCTTCGGGCCTCTGGGGCCAACGTCCTGACTTTC.

The chain has TRBV4-1 and TRBJ1-1; D gene uncertain. This CDR3 contains 15 residues. CDR1 is MGHRA, CDR2 YSYEKL, per germline. Trimming removed 1 base from V and 6 bases from J, with 15 bases in between. The CDR3 is CASSQVFKDISEAFF. The CDR3, as DNA: TGCGCCAGCAGCCAAGTATTTAAGGATATTTCTGAAGCTTTCTTT.

This clone came up once. The V gene is TRBV5-1, the J gene TRBJ1-2; no reliable D call. This CDR3 spans 14 amino acids. Germline V CDR1 and CDR2: SGHRS, YFSETQ. V was clipped by 0 bases and J by 4 bases, with 10 bases between them. CDR3 sequence (DNA): TGCGCCAGCAGCTTGGCCTCCTCGACCTATGGCTACACCTTC. This sequence encodes CASSLASSTYGYTF.

The chain uses TRBV14 and TRBJ2-5; D assignment may be TRBD1 or TRBD2 (5 bases each). Between the trimmed V and J ends, which lost 1 base and 5 bases, there was a span of 11 bases. Germline V gene sequence: CDR1 SGHDN, CDR2 FVKESK. There are 14 residues in the CDR3. CDR3 amino acids: CASSQVSGAETQYF. Here the CDR3 DNA reads TGTGCCAGCAGCCAAGTTTCCGGGGCGGAGACCCAGTACTTC.

The gene calls are TRBV5-1 and TRBJ1-4; D not certain. The ends were cut back, 4 bases at V and 2 bases at J, with 9 bases in the middle. Germline V CDR1 and CDR2: SGHRS, YFSETQ. The CDR3 length is 14 residues. The CDR3 sequence: CASSDPATNEKLFF. Written as DNA, the CDR3 is TGCGCCAGCAGCGACCCCGCGACTAATGAAAAACTGTTTTTT.

This chain joins TRBV5-1 and TRBJ2-4; D unclear. Trimming removed 0 bases from V and 0 bases from J, with 13 bases in between. The CDR3 has 17 residues. Germline V gene data show CDR1 as SGHRS and CDR2 as YFSETQ. The CDR3 here is CASSLGGLAPAKNIQYF. CDR3 nucleotide sequence: TGCGCCAGCAGCTTGGGAGGCCTCGCTCCAGCCAAAAACATTCAGTACTTC. The full variable domain, in which reference TRBV5-1 and TRBJ2-4 provide the parts outside the CDR3, is KAGVTQTPRYLIKTRGQQVTLSCSPISGHRSVSWYQQTPGQGLQFLFEYFSETQRNKGNFPGRFSGRQFSNSRSEMNVSTLELGDSALYLCASSLGGLAPAKNIQYFGAGTRLSVL.

The genes are TRBV14 and TRBJ2-7; 11 bases are shared with TRBD1. After removal of 2 bases from V and 7 bases from J, the junction contained 10 bases not matched to a gene. The germline CDR1 and CDR2 sequences are SGHDN and FVKESK. The CDR3 has 16 amino acids. The DNA for the CDR3 is TGTGCCAGCAGCCAATACGGGACAGGGGGATCAGGAGAGCAGTACTTC. Its translation: CASSQYGTGGSGEQYF.